The sequence of this T cell receptor (beta chain) was determined in a study of PD-1 blockade in classical Hodgkin lymphoma. Profiled with immunoSEQ multiplex PCR; TCRdb holds only in-frame clones, not every one. In the table there are roughly 70,000 clones, more than 85% of which are singletons. V lost 2 bases and J lost 5, with 18 bases in between. The CDR3 totals 16 residues. Germline CDR1 and CDR2: LGHNA and YNFKEQ. Time point described: newly diagnosed, previously untreated cHL patient sample. The origin of this receptor is a human donor with classical Hodgkin lymphoma. The rearrangement links TRBV4-2 to TRBJ2-5; D possibly uses TRBD1 or TRBD2 (6 bases each). The sequenced sample consisted of peripheral blood mononuclear cells (PBMCs). The CDR3, as DNA: TGTGCCAGCAGCCAACCCCGAGGGGGGCTCGGGGAGACCCAGTACTTC. Its translation is CASSQPRGGLGETQYF.